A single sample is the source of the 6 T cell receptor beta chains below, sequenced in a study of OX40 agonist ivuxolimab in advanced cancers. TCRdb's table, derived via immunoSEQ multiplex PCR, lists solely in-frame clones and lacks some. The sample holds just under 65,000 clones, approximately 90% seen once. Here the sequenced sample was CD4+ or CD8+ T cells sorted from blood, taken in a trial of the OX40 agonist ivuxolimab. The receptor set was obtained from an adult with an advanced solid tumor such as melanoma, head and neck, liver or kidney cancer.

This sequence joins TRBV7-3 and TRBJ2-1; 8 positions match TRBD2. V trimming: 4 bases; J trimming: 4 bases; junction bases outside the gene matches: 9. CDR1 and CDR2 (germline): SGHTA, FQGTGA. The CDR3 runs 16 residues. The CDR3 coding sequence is TGTGCCAGCAGCTCACAAGCGGGAGTGGTGTACAATGAGCAGTTCTTC. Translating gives CASSSQAGVVYNEQFF.

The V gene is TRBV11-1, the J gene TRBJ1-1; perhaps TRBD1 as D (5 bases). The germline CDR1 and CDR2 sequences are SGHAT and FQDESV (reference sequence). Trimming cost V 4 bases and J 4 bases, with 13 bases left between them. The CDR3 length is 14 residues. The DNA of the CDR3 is TGTGCCAGCAGCTCGGGGCAGATTCTCACTGAAGCTTTCTTT. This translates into CASSSGQILTEAFF.

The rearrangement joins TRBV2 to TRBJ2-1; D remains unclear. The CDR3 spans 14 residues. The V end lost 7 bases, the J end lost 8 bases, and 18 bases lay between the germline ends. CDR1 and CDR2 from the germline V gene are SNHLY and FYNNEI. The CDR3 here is CASTDDLLRHEQFF. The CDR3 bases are TGTGCCAGCACGGACGACTTGCTGAGGCATGAGCAGTTCTTC.

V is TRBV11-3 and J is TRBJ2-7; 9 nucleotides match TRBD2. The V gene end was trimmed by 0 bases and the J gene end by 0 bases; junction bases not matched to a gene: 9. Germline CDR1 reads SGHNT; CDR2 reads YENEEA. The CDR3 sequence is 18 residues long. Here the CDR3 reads CASSLDFWLAGYSYEQYF. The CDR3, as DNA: TGTGCCAGCAGCTTAGATTTTTGGCTAGCGGGATACTCCTACGAGCAGTACTTC.

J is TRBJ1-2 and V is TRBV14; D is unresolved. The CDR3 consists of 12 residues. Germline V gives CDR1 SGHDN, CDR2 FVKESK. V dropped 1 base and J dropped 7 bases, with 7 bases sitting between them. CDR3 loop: CASSQARFGYTF. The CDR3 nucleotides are TGTGCCAGCAGCCAAGCCAGGTTTGGCTACACCTTC.

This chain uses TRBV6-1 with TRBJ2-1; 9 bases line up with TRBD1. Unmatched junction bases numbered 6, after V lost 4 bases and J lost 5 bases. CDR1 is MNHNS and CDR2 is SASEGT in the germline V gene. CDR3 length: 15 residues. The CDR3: CASSVGQGLHNEQFF. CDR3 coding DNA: TGTGCCAGCAGTGTGGGACAGGGACTTCACAATGAGCAGTTCTTC.